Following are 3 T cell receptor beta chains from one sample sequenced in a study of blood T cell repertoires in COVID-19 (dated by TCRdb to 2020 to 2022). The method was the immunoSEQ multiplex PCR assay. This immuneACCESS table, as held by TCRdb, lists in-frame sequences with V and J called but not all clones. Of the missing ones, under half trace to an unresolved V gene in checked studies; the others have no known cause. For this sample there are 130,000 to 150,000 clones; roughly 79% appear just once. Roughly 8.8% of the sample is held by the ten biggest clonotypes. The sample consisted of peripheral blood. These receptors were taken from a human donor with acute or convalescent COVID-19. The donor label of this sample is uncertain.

CDR3 coding DNA: TGCGCCAGCAGCAGGTCGACTAGCGGGGCTTCCTACGAGCAGTACTTC. It codes for CASSRSTSGASYEQYF. The rearrangement joins TRBV4-1 to TRBJ2-7; 11 nucleotides line up with TRBD2. CDR1 and CDR2 from the germline V gene are MGHRA and YSYEKL. With 5 bases clipped from V and 1 base from J, the junction kept 7 bases outside the gene matches. CDR3 size: 16 residues.

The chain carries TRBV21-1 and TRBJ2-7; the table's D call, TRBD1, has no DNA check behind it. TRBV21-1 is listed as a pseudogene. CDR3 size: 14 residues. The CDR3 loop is CASTPGQGRYEQYV. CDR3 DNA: TGTGCCAGCACCCCCGGACAGGGTCGCTACGAGCAGTACGTC.

The CDR3 DNA sequence: TGTGCCAGCAGCATAAAGCTGGACAGTGAAGCTTTCTTT. This sequence encodes CASSIKLDSEAFF. The chain employs TRBV7-9 and TRBJ1-1, with a weak D call TRBD1 (6 bases). V lost 5 bases and J lost 7, with 14 bases in between. This CDR3 is built from 13 residues. Germline loops: CDR1 SEHNR, CDR2 FQNEAQ (reference sequence).